A selection of T cell receptor beta chains follows, all from one sample in a study of cytomegalovirus exposure and HLA in healthy donors. Data came from immunoSEQ multiplex PCR; TCRdb stores just in-frame clones and leaves some out. The repertoire has some 150,000 clones, around 76% of them found once; the top ten carry over 2.5%. Sequencing used PBMCs. Every receptor here comes from a male donor in good health and CMV-seronegative. Each CDR3 is given with its conserved first and last residue. A D gene is named only where the DNA matches it firmly. Size values are once, few and many counts, or a class for expanded clones, and some rows have none.

size,V,D,J,CDR3,DNA
few,TRBV29-1,NA,TRBJ1-1,CSVEGNGGLVEAFF,TGCAGCGTTGAGGGGAACGGGGGGCTAGTGGAAGCTTTCTTT
NA,TRBV27,NA,TRBJ1-1,CASSLSLGPSTEAFF,TGTGCCAGCAGTTTATCGTTAGGTCCTAGCACTGAAGCTTTCTTT
few,TRBV4-3,TRBD1,TRBJ2-7,CASSEGGQGAYEQYF,TGCGCCAGCAGCGAAGGGGGACAGGGGGCTTACGAGCAGTACTTC
NA,TRBV9,TRBD2,TRBJ2-7,CASSQGLAQTGEQYF,TGTGCCAGCAGCCAGGGACTAGCGCAGACCGGCGAGCAGTACTTC
NA,TRBV21-1,NA,TRBJ2-7,CASNKGVEGHEQYF,TGTGCCAGCAACAAGGGGGTGGAGGGCCACGAGCAGTACTTC
NA,TRBV7-8,NA,TRBJ1-1,CASSSGRGNTEAFF,TGTGCCAGCAGCTCCGGACGGGGGAACACTGAAGCTTTCTTT
NA,TRBV5-1,NA,TRBJ1-2,CASSPDLGDGYTF,TGCGCCAGCAGCCCGGATCTAGGGGATGGCTACACCTTC
NA,TRBV5-4,TRBD1,TRBJ2-2,CASSRTGWRELFF,TGTGCCAGCAGCCGGACAGGGTGGCGGGAGCTGTTTTTT
NA,TRBV6-1,NA,TRBJ2-7,CASSRTLSTYEQYF,TGTGCCAGCAGTCGGACACTATCAACCTACGAGCAGTACTTC
few,TRBV6-5,NA,TRBJ1-1,CASIPYWAINTEAFF,TGTGCCAGCATACCCTATTGGGCCATCAACACTGAAGCTTTCTTT
NA,TRBV7-9,NA,TRBJ2-3,CASSLAQGVLTDTQYF,TGTGCCAGCAGCTTAGCACAGGGAGTTCTAACAGATACGCAGTATTTT
NA,TRBV29-1,NA,TRBJ2-7,CSVVKGVYEQYF,TGCAGCGTTGTAAAGGGGGTCTACGAGCAGTACTTC
NA,TRBV19,NA,TRBJ1-1,CASSEDLGTEAFF,TGTGCCAGTAGCGAAGATCTCGGCACTGAAGCTTTCTTT
few,TRBV10-3,NA,TRBJ1-2,CAIAAESSGGYGYTF,TGTGCCATCGCCGCCGAGAGTTCGGGGGGCTATGGCTACACCTTC
NA,TRBV5-6,NA,TRBJ2-7,CASSSEAGMSEQYF,TGTGCCAGCAGCTCGGAAGCAGGGATGAGCGAGCAGTACTTC
NA,TRBV7-2,NA,TRBJ1-2,CASSLAGVVGRTVYTF,TGTGCCAGCAGCTTAGCGGGGGTCGTGGGACGGACAGTTTACACCTTC